The entry below describes one TCR beta chain. The target of this receptor is not known. Within one base of it there is no much larger clone, and no base qualities were kept. Preparation of the library involved the immunoSEQ multiplex PCR assay. Not all clones reach the TCRdb copy of this immuneACCESS table, which keeps in-frame sequences only. Checked studies attribute under half of the gap to unresolved V genes and leave the rest unexplained. For this sample there are over 150,000 clones; 90% to 95% appear just once. The ten largest clones capture about 14% of the sample. The data are from a study of control samples from healthy donors and cancer patients (TCRdb year 2020). The CDR3, from cysteine to phenylalanine, totals 15 residues. The entry retains the CDR3 DNA only, 45 bases that are in frame from base 1.

The sequence derives from a man in his sixties with colorectal cancer. The chain employs TRBV21-1 and TRBJ1-1. TRBV21-1 is annotated as a pseudogene. The sequencing sample was made of PBMCs. CDR3 loop: CASSKGGNTRTEAFF. The nucleotide sequence reads TGTGCCAGCAGCAAAGGGGGGAATACTAGGACTGAAGCTTTCTTT.